The 14 T cell receptor beta chains given below trace back to one sample, sequenced in a study of regulatory T cells in long-lasting Graves disease. The time point denotes: persistent/refractory GD, antithyroid drugs over 5 years with positive TRAb. Researchers made the TCR library from RNA that was extracted from PBMCs. With iRepertoire HTBI primers and Arm-PCR of CDR3 regions, TCR beta libraries were built. TCRdb reanalysed the multiplex PCR reads using MiXCR and keeps one entry per CDR3 protein. The table shows fewer than 450,000 distinct CDR3 sequences, with roughly 20% occurring only once. The sequencing here drew on peripheral blood mononuclear cells (PBMCs), taken when the disease was refractory, from a patient treated with antithyroid drugs. The receptors were sampled from a female donor with Graves disease.

This clonotype was seen many times. The rearrangement joins TRBV2 to TRBJ1-2; no reliable D call. The CDR3 consists of 14 residues. Germline assignment: CDR1 SNHLY and CDR2 FYNNEI. The V end lost 4 bases, the J end lost 0 bases, and 9 bases lay between the germline ends. This CDR3 is CASSGATTNYGYTF. In nucleotides, the CDR3 is TGTGCCAGCAGTGGGGCCACCACTAACTATGGCTACACCTTC.

This clonotype came up many times. The chain links TRBV12-3 or TRBV12-4 to TRBJ2-7, with D possibly being TRBD2 (5 bases). V was cut by 7 bases and J by 3 bases, with 10 bases left in between. This CDR3 is 12 amino acids long. CDR3 loop: CASTLTSYEQYF. The CDR3 DNA sequence: TGTGCCAGCACTCTAACTAGCTACGAGCAGTACTTC.

The V call is TRBV28, the J call TRBJ2-7; D unresolved. The CDR3 is 11 amino acids. Trimming pared 4 bases from V and 7 bases from J, leaving 8 bases between. Germline-derived CDR1 and CDR2 are MDHEN and SYDVKM. In DNA form, the CDR3 reads TGTGCCAGCAGTTGGGAATGGGAGCAGTACTTC. It codes for CASSWEWEQYF.

This clonotype has a count of ten or more. The V gene is TRBV11-2, the J gene TRBJ2-5; 13 bases fit TRBD2. This CDR3 contains 16 residues. Germline CDR1 reads SGHAT; CDR2 reads FQNNGV. Trimming at V came to 5 bases and at J to 5 bases, leaving 8 bases not matched to a gene. The CDR3 region has the DNA TGTGCCAGCAGCCCAGGACTAGCGGGAGCAGCGGAGACCCAGTACTTC. Its translation: CASSPGLAGAAETQYF.

The rearrangement links TRBV6-5 to TRBJ1-2; D remains unclear. Trimming cost V 0 bases and J 5 bases, with 7 bases left between them. Per germline, CDR1 MNHEY and CDR2 SVGAGI. The CDR3 extends over 13 amino acids. In DNA form, the CDR3 reads TGTGCCAGCAGTTACTCGTTTGGGTATGGCTACACCTTC. This translates into CASSYSFGYGYTF.

In this sample, this clonotype turned up many times. The chain carries TRBV2 and TRBJ1-5, with 9 bases lining up with TRBD1. Germline-derived CDR1 and CDR2 are SNHLY and FYNNEI. This CDR3 has 13 residues. V shed 7 bases, J shed 8 bases, and the junction held 6 bases outside the gene matches. CDR3 DNA sequence: TGTGCCAGCACTCGGGACAGGGATAAGCCCCAGCATTTT. Protein: CASTRDRDKPQHF.

In the case of this clonotype: This may be a read error, as it is one base from a much larger clone. The genes are TRBV6-2 or TRBV6-3 and TRBJ1-2, with TRBD1 as a possible D gene (5 bases). This CDR3 has 13 residues. The germline V gene has CDR1 MNHEY and CDR2 SVGEGT. The CDR3 bases are TGTACCAGCAGTGAACGCCAGGGTTCCGGCTACACCTTC. Translation: CTSSERQGSGYTF.

This clonotype was seen ten or more times. This sequence joins TRBV6-5 and TRBJ1-2; D gene uncertain. The germline V gene has CDR1 MNHEY and CDR2 SVGAGI. Trimming left V 4 bases short and J 5 bases short, with 11 bases between. This CDR3 has 13 residues. The CDR3 spells CASSFGLEYGYTF. The CDR3 coding sequence is TGTGCCAGCAGTTTCGGACTGGAATATGGCTACACCTTC.

The chain is built from TRBV16 and TRBJ2-3; D possibly corresponds to TRBD1 (5 bases). This CDR3 is built from 14 residues. Between the trimmed V and J ends, which lost 2 bases and 4 bases, there was a span of 10 bases. Germline lookup yields CDR1 KGHSY and CDR2 FQNENV. The CDR3 is CASSQQQEADTQYF. In DNA, the CDR3 is TGTGCCAGCAGCCAACAACAGGAAGCAGATACGCAGTATTTT.

Ten or more counts support this clonotype. This rearrangement joins TRBV18 to TRBJ2-7, with 7 positions matching TRBD1. The V gene end was trimmed by 1 base and the J gene end by 1 base; junction bases not matched to a gene: 1. Germline V CDR1 and CDR2: KGHSH, LQKENI. The CDR3 consists of 14 residues. The CDR3 nucleotides are TGTGCCAGCTCACCACAGGGACAGTCCTACGAGCAGTACTTC. Encoded protein: CASSPQGQSYEQYF.

DNA for the CDR3: TGTGCCAGCAGGTCCGGGACAGGGGGCGCAGATACGCAGTATTTT. It translates to CASRSGTGGADTQYF. J is TRBJ2-3 and V is TRBV28; 12 nucleotides align to TRBD1. The CDR3 runs 15 residues. The J segment lost 4 bases and the V segment lost 6 bases, leaving 5 bases of the junction unmatched. Germline lookup yields CDR1 MDHEN and CDR2 SYDVKM. Combining the CDR3 with reference TRBV28 and TRBJ2-3 gives the whole variable domain DVKVTQSSRYLVKRTGEKVFLECVQDMDHENMFWYRQDPGLGLRLIYFSYDVKMKEKGDIPEGYSVSREKKERFSLILESASTNQTSMYLCASRSGTGGADTQYFGPGTRLTVL.

In this sample, this clonotype turned up a few times. The chain couples TRBV7-2 to TRBJ2-5; TRBD1 might be the D (6 bases). Germline V gene data show CDR1 as SGHTA and CDR2 as FQGNSA. V shed 5 bases and J shed 0 bases, with 13 bases lying between them. The length of the CDR3 is 15 residues. The CDR3 sequence: CASSHDRTYQETQYF. The CDR3 DNA reads TGTGCCAGCAGCCACGACAGGACTTACCAAGAGACCCAGTACTTC.

This clonotype was observed at least ten times. V gene TRBV28 combines with J gene TRBJ1-1, with D maybe TRBD1 (6 bases). This CDR3 spans 15 amino acids. Trimming cost V 1 base and J 5 bases, with 14 bases left between them. Germline V gene data show CDR1 as MDHEN and CDR2 as SYDVKM. The CDR3: CASSLYAGDRTEAFF. Written as DNA, the CDR3 is TGTGCCAGCAGTTTATATGCAGGGGATAGGACTGAAGCTTTCTTT.

The rearrangement links TRBV19 to TRBJ2-5, with 7 bases fitting TRBD1. CDR3 length: 17 residues. CDR1 is LNHDA, CDR2 SQIVND, per germline (reference sequence). With V trimmed by 4 bases and J by 1 base, 12 bases remained unmatched. The CDR3: CASSTPRTGTVQETQYF. The CDR3 bases are TGTGCCAGTAGTACTCCTAGAACCGGGACAGTCCAAGAGACCCAGTACTTC.